This T cell receptor beta chain was found in a study of T cell responses to AZD1222 COVID-19 vaccine. Study-wide findings and caveats: Regions 160-218 and 743-854 held dominance among vaccine-associated CD4 TCRs, which spanned spike. Spike-specific TCR breadth and depth rose after two AZD1222 doses.

The assay was immunoSEQ multiplex PCR, and TCRdb's table has in-frame clones only and misses some. The table records 150,000 or so clones, approximately 95% of them present only once. A remark on this clone: No antigen is known for it.

This clonotype was sampled from an adult in good health. Sample: peripheral blood, taken on day 0 of MenACWY control vaccination.

The CDR3 DNA reads TGCAGTGCTAGTAGCGGGGTCTCCTACAATGAGCAGTTCTTC. Amino acid sequence: CSASSGVSYNEQFF. The chain employs TRBV20-1 and TRBJ2-1; 8 bases line up with TRBD2. The CDR3 length is 14 residues. The ends lost 3 bases at V and 0 bases at J; junction bases unmatched: 1. Looked up from germline, CDR1 is DFQATT and CDR2 is SNEGSKA (reference sequence).